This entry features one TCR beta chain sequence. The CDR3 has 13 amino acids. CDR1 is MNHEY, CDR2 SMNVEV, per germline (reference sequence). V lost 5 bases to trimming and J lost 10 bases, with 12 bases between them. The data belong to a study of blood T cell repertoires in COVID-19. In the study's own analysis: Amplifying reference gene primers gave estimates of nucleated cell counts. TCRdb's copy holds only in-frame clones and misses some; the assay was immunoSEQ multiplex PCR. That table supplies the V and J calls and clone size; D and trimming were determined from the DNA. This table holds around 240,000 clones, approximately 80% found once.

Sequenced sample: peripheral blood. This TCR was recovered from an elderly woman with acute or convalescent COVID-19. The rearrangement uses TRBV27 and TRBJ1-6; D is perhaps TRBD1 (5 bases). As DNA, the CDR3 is TGTGCCAGCAGTAGTTCCAGGGAATCACCCCTCCACTTT. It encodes CASSSSRESPLHF.